This TCR beta chain is from a study of cytomegalovirus exposure and HLA in healthy donors. Trimming removed 4 bases from V and 2 bases from J; junction bases left unmatched: 5. This CDR3 comprises 15 residues. Germline V CDR1 and CDR2: SGHRS, YFSETQ. PCR was performed using 60 Vbeta and 13 Jbeta primers. Clones were read by immunoSEQ multiplex PCR, and TCRdb kept only the in-frame ones, dropping some. Of around 63,000 clones in the sample, roughly 84% are singletons; the top ten hold roughly 3%. This clone appeared once. What it recognizes is unknown. Whole-study findings and limits: TCR beta sequences reportedly predicted most subjects' HLA-A and HLA-B alleles accurately. Analysis was performed later, and it showed HLA-associated TCR beta chains to be more clonally expanded than equally common others.

The receptor's source is a woman aged 25 to 39 in good health and CMV-seronegative. The chain recombines TRBV5-1 with TRBJ2-1; 8 nucleotides align to TRBD1. Sample: PBMCs. The CDR3 DNA is TGCGCCAGCAGCCCCCAACAGGGGGCCTACAATGAGCAGTTCTTC. This translates into CASSPQQGAYNEQFF.